These T cell receptor beta chains were read from a single sample in a study of T cells in localized non-small cell lung cancer. Sequenced by immunoSEQ multiplex PCR; TCRdb stores in-frame clones only, minus some. The data hold some 54,000 clones, with about 78% observed a single time. Sequencing was performed on PBMCs, taken before any cancer treatment. The receptors derive from a woman aged 40-69 years with stage II lung adenocarcinoma. Both conserved end residues are part of each CDR3. Each record gives: D gene, clone size, J gene, V gene, CDR3 protein, CDR3 DNA. A D gene is named only where the DNA matches it firmly. Clone size, where shown, is once, few, many, or a class for clones that have expanded.

>NA|NA|TRBJ2-7|TRBV30
CAWSGQGGEQYF
TGTGCCTGGAGTGGGCAGGGAGGCGAGCAGTACTTC
>NA|NA|TRBJ2-6|TRBV6-5
CASTNPGAGANVLTF
TGTGCCAGCACTAACCCAGGTGCTGGGGCCAACGTCCTGACTTTC
>TRBD1|few|TRBJ2-7|TRBV28
CATLRQGNEQYF
TGTGCCACTCTCAGACAGGGCAACGAGCAGTACTTC
>NA|NA|TRBJ1-3|TRBV7-6
CASSLAQGASGNTIYF
TGTGCCAGCAGCTTAGCGCAAGGTGCTTCTGGAAACACCATATATTTT
>NA|NA|TRBJ1-6|TRBV7-2
CASSSRTAYNSPLHF
TGTGCCAGCAGCTCCAGGACAGCTTATAATTCACCCCTCCACTTT
>NA|NA|TRBJ1-1|TRBV14
CASSQNEGTEAFF
TGTGCCAGCAGCCAAAATGAGGGGACTGAAGCTTTCTTT
>TRBD1|few|TRBJ1-5|TRBV7-8
CASSSLGQGVYQPQHF
TGTGCCAGCAGCTCTCTTGGGCAGGGGGTCTATCAGCCCCAGCATTTT
>NA|NA|TRBJ2-7|TRBV7-9
CASSLVGTLTYEQYF
TGTGCCAGCAGCTTAGTAGGGACCCTAACCTACGAGCAGTACTTC
>NA|NA|TRBJ2-2|TRBV6-1
CASLRTLGVGELFF
TGTGCCAGCCTACGGACGCTTGGGGTCGGGGAGCTGTTTTTT
>NA|once|TRBJ2-3|TRBV25-1
CASSEWDYTQYF
TGTGCCAGCAGTGAATGGGACTATACGCAGTATTTT
>NA|NA|TRBJ2-4|TRBV19
CASSSREFRNIQYF
TGTGCCAGTAGTTCCAGGGAGTTCAGAAACATTCAGTACTTC
>NA|NA|TRBJ2-2|TRBV27
CASSGHNTGELFF
TGTGCCAGCAGTGGCCACAACACCGGGGAGCTGTTTTTT
>NA|NA|TRBJ2-3|TRBV14
CASSQSMSQALTQYF
TGTGCCAGCAGCCAAAGCATGAGTCAGGCGCTTACGCAGTATTTT
>TRBD1|NA|TRBJ2-7|TRBV6-5
CASSSPGTGAYEQYF
TGTGCCAGCAGTTCCCCCGGGACAGGGGCCTACGAGCAGTACTTC
>TRBD2|NA|TRBJ2-7|TRBV6-5
CASSTAGGEQYF
TGTGCCAGCAGTACCGCGGGGGGGGAGCAGTACTTC
>NA|NA|TRBJ1-3|TRBV7-2
CASSSVGGSGNTIYF
TGTGCCAGCAGCTCTGTCGGAGGGAGTGGAAACACCATATATTTT
>NA|once|TRBJ2-5|TRBV5-1
CASSFLPGSQETQYF
TGCGCCAGCAGCTTTCTCCCCGGAAGCCAAGAGACCCAGTACTTC
>NA|NA|TRBJ1-1|TRBV6-6
CASSSPSMNTEAFF
TGTGCCAGCAGTTCTCCTTCTATGAACACTGAAGCTTTCTTT
>NA|NA|TRBJ1-2|TRBV21-1
CASHTQGEQGYGYTF
TGTGCCAGTCATACACAGGGGGAACAAGGCTATGGCTACACCTTC
>NA|NA|TRBJ1-3|TRBV5-6
CASSLGTVGNTIYF
TGTGCCAGCAGCCTCGGGACGGTCGGAAACACCATATATTTT
>TRBD2|few|TRBJ2-1|TRBV25-1
CASSELGAGGLYEQFF
TGTGCCAGCAGTGAATTGGGAGCGGGGGGGCTGTATGAGCAGTTCTTC
>NA|NA|TRBJ1-1|TRBV5-1
CASSLERGLNEAFF
TGCGCCAGCAGCTTGGAACGGGGGTTGAATGAAGCTTTCTTT
>NA|NA|TRBJ1-2|TRBV7-3
CASSPEGTNYGYTF
TGTGCCAGCAGCCCCGAAGGGACTAACTATGGCTACACCTTC
>TRBD1|NA|TRBJ2-7|TRBV14
CASSQRGPYEQYF
TGTGCCAGCAGCCAAAGGGGGCCCTACGAGCAGTACTTC
>NA|NA|TRBJ1-1|TRBV20-1
CSAPWPGNF
TGCAGTGCTCCCTGGCCAGGGAACTTT
>NA|once|TRBJ2-7|TRBV28
CASSLSRSSYEQYF
TGTGCCAGCAGTTTAAGCCGGTCCTCCTACGAGCAGTACTTC
>TRBD1|NA|TRBJ2-2|TRBV11-2
CASSFRDRASTGELFF
TGTGCCAGCAGCTTCCGGGACAGGGCTTCCACCGGGGAGCTGTTTTTT
>NA|few|TRBJ1-1|TRBV28
CASTNSGSTEAFF
TGTGCCAGCACCAATTCGGGAAGCACTGAAGCTTTCTTT
>TRBD2|NA|TRBJ2-1|TRBV11-3
CASSIGLAGSYNEQFF
TGTGCCAGCAGCATAGGACTAGCGGGCTCCTACAATGAGCAGTTCTTC
>TRBD2|NA|TRBJ2-3|TRBV29-1
CSVELAGGPDTQYF
TGCAGCGTCGAACTAGCGGGGGGGCCGGATACGCAGTATTTT
>NA|NA|TRBJ1-2|TRBV4-1
CASSPAAIGGWGYTF
TGCGCCAGCAGCCCGGCTGCCATCGGAGGGTGGGGCTACACCTTC
>NA|NA|TRBJ2-2|TRBV20-1
CSARGPRELFF
TGCAGTGCTAGAGGGCCCCGGGAGCTGTTTTTT
>TRBD1|NA|TRBJ2-1|TRBV6-5
CASSSWDRANEQFF
TGTGCCAGCAGCTCGTGGGACAGGGCCAATGAGCAGTTCTTC
>NA|NA|TRBJ1-4|TRBV6-5
CASSYSSNGEKLFF
TGTGCCAGCAGTTACTCGAGTAACGGTGAAAAACTGTTTTTT
>NA|NA|TRBJ1-2|TRBV15
CATSRDFSGNYGYTF
TGTGCCACCAGCAGAGATTTCTCAGGGAACTATGGCTACACCTTC
>NA|NA|TRBJ2-5|TRBV5-4
CASSGGPETQYF
TGTGCCAGCAGCGGAGGCCCAGAGACCCAGTACTTC
>NA|few|TRBJ2-4|TRBV6-1
CASSERPDADIQYF
TGTGCCAGCAGTGAAAGGCCGGATGCGGACATTCAGTACTTC
>NA|few|TRBJ2-7|TRBV6-1
CASSEPYGTRDYEQYF
TGTGCCAGCAGTGAACCGTACGGGACAAGGGACTACGAGCAGTACTTC
>NA|NA|TRBJ2-5|TRBV5-4
CASSQDPGGETQYF
TGTGCCAGCAGCCAAGATCCAGGAGGGGAGACCCAGTACTTC
>NA|once|TRBJ1-1|TRBV2
CASSLTGTINTEAFF
TGTGCCAGCAGTCTTACCGGGACAATAAACACTGAAGCTTTCTTT